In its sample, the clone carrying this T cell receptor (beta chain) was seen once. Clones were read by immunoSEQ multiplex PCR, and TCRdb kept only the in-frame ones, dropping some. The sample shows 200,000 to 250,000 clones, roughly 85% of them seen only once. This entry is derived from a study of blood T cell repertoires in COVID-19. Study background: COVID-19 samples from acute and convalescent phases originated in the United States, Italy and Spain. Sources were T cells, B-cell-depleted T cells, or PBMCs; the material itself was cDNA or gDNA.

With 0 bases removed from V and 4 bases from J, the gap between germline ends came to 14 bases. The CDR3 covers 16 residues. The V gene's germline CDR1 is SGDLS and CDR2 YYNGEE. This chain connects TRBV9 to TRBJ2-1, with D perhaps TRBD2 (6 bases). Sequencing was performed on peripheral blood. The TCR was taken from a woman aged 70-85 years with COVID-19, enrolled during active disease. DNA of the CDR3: TGTGCCAGCAGCGTAGCTGGTAGCGGAGTATACAATGAGCAGTTCTTC. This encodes CASSVAGSGVYNEQFF.